Shown below are 25 T cell receptor beta chains from a single sample sequenced in a study of CD8 T cells in Susac syndrome. The RNA, roughly 0.5 to 1 ug, was put through reverse transcription using random hexamers. TCRdb redid the calling of the immunoSEQ multiplex PCR reads with MiXCR, one entry per CDR3 protein. This sample yields tens of thousands of distinct CDR3 sequences, of which around 93% are seen a single time; around 0.15% belongs to the top ten. The material sequenced was CD4+ T cells from PBMCs. The receptors shown here come from a human donor with Susac syndrome.

The chain links TRBV20-1 to TRBJ1-4; D not certain. Germline values: CDR1 DFQATT, CDR2 SNEGSKA (reference sequence). Between the trimmed V and J ends, which lost 2 bases and 8 bases, there was a span of 9 bases. The CDR3 has 12 amino acids. CDR3 in amino acids: CSARPAGEKLFF. The CDR3 DNA follows: TGCAGTGCTAGACCAGCTGGGGAAAAACTGTTTTTT.

The V and J genes are TRBV6-5 and TRBJ2-2; D unclear. CDR1 is MNHEY and CDR2 is SVGAGI in the germline V gene. This CDR3 has 15 residues. Between the trimmed V and J ends, which lost 0 bases and 0 bases, there was a span of 5 bases. The CDR3 coding sequence is TGTGCCAGCAGTTACTCGAGCCCGAACACCGGGGAGCTGTTTTTT. As protein: CASSYSSPNTGELFF.

This clonotype was recorded once. V usage is TRBV6-2 or TRBV6-3 and J usage is TRBJ2-5, with 8 bases identical to TRBD1. This CDR3 is 18 amino acids long. Germline values: CDR1 MNHEY, CDR2 SVGEGT. V shed 2 bases and J 1 base; nucleotides not matched to a gene: 12. The CDR3 coding sequence is TGTGCCAGCAGTTACGACAGGGGCGCTCCCCCCGTCCAAGAGACCCAGTACTTC. This translates into CASSYDRGAPPVQETQYF.

The chain uses TRBV7-6 and TRBJ2-3; D may be TRBD1 or TRBD2 (5 bases each). Trimming took off 4 bases at V and 3 bases at J, with 11 bases between the two ends. The germline CDR1 and CDR2 sequences are SGHVS and FNYEAQ. The CDR3 spans 14 residues. This CDR3 is CASSWGRLTDTQYF. For the CDR3, the DNA is TGTGCCAGCAGCTGGGGGAGACTGACAGATACGCAGTATTTT.

CDR3 sequence reads: CASRSPGEGKGYGYTF. CDR3 in DNA: TGTGCCAGCAGATCCCCCGGGGAGGGGAAAGGCTATGGCTACACCTTC. The genes are TRBV28 and TRBJ1-2; tentative D call: TRBD1 (5 bases). This CDR3 is 16 amino acids long. Deletions cut 6 bases from V and 4 bases from J, with 21 bases between. Germline V gene lookup returns CDR1 MDHEN and CDR2 SYDVKM.

This chain joins TRBV12-3 or TRBV12-4 and TRBJ2-1, with TRBD1 matching over 7 bases. The trim removed 5 bases at V and 3 bases at J, leaving 10 bases unmatched. This CDR3 region has 16 residues. The CDR3 DNA follows: TGTGCCAGCAGTCCGCCTGACAGGGCCTTCTACAATGAGCAGTTCTTC. Translating it yields CASSPPDRAFYNEQFF.

The CDR3 nucleotides read TGCGCCAGCAGCCAAGGCCCCCACAGGGGTGTGTATGGCTACACCTTC. Amino acid sequence: CASSQGPHRGVYGYTF. This sequence joins TRBV4-1 and TRBJ1-2; 7 bases align to TRBD1. The CDR3 runs to 16 residues. In germline, CDR1 is MGHRA, CDR2 YSYEKL. V lost 1 base to trimming and J lost 5 bases; unmatched junction nucleotides: 10.

The rearrangement joins TRBV20-1 to TRBJ2-2; 9 positions match TRBD2. CDR1 DFQATT and CDR2 SNEGSKA come from the germline V gene (reference sequence). The CDR3 loop spans 13 amino acids. Here the CDR3 DNA reads TGCGCCAAAAAGCGGGGGGTAACCGGGGAGCTGTTTTTT. Encoded protein: CAKKRGVTGELFF.

The chain is built from TRBV5-1 and TRBJ2-3; D unclear. Trimming stripped 1 base from V and 5 bases from J, with 8 bases between. Germline CDR1 reads SGHRS; CDR2 reads YFSETQ. This CDR3 has 13 residues. CDR3 sequence: CASSLFRIDTQYF. The DNA for the CDR3 is TGCGCCAGCAGCTTGTTCAGAATAGATACGCAGTATTTT.

In nucleotides, the CDR3 is TGTGCCAGCAGCTCCCTGGGGACAGGGGGCTCGGTCACTGAAGCTTTCTTT. Translated: CASSSLGTGGSVTEAFF. The chain links TRBV5-4 to TRBJ1-1; 12 bases match TRBD1. The CDR3 spans 17 residues. Losses at the gene ends were 3 bases for V and 4 bases for J; bases not matched to a gene: 10. CDR1 SGHNT and CDR2 YYREEE come from the germline V gene (reference sequence).

This clonotype was picked up one time. The rearrangement joins TRBV29-1 to TRBJ2-2; the D call may be TRBD1 or TRBD2 (5 bases each). The CDR3 contains 15 residues. V lost 6 bases, J lost 2 bases, and 16 bases lay in between. The germline V gene has CDR1 SQVTM and CDR2 ANQGSEA. CDR3 in DNA: TGCAGCGTGATAACCGGGACGGTCAACACCGGGGAGCTGTTTTTT. Amino acids: CSVITGTVNTGELFF.

The genes are TRBV14 and TRBJ2-6; the D is unclear. Germline V gives CDR1 SGHDN, CDR2 FVKESK. This CDR3 region has 17 residues. V was trimmed by 4 bases and J by 0 bases, leaving 13 bases between them. In DNA form, the CDR3 reads TGTGCCAGCAGCCCTCTAACCCGGCCCTCTGGGGCCAACGTCCTGACTTTC. It codes for CASSPLTRPSGANVLTF.

J is TRBJ2-5 and V is TRBV21-1; the table's D call, TRBD1, was not checked against the DNA. TRBV21-1 is annotated as a pseudogene. This CDR3 is built from 12 residues. The CDR3 DNA reads as TGTGCCAGCAGCTCGGGGGACGAGACCCAGTACTTC. This encodes CASSSGDETQYF.

The chain uses TRBV30 and TRBJ2-7; 7 bases map to TRBD1. The V and J ends lost 5 bases and 7 bases, in that order; junction bases with no gene match: 11. The CDR3 has 13 amino acids. Germline V CDR1 and CDR2: GTSNPN, SVGIG (reference sequence). Here the CDR3 reads CAWQIQRGREQYF. CDR3 nucleotide sequence: TGTGCCTGGCAAATACAAAGGGGGCGAGAGCAGTACTTC.

The chain uses TRBV18 and TRBJ2-1, with 8 bases that match TRBD1. J gave up 10 bases and V 0 bases, and 5 bases lay outside the gene matches. Germline values: CDR1 KGHSH, CDR2 LQKENI. The CDR3 has 14 residues. CDR3 in amino acids: CASSPPMDRDEQFF. In DNA form, the CDR3 reads TGTGCCAGCTCACCACCTATGGACAGGGACGAGCAGTTCTTC.

The V gene is TRBV5-1, the J gene TRBJ2-5; 9 bases are shared with TRBD1. Per the germline V gene, CDR1 is SGHRS and CDR2 is YFSETQ. The CDR3 consists of 15 residues. V shed 2 bases and J 5 bases; nucleotides not matched to a gene: 7. The CDR3 nucleotides read TGCGCCAGCAGCTTCACAGGGGGCTTCAGGGAGACCCAGTACTTC. Translated, it gives CASSFTGGFRETQYF.

The gene calls are TRBV2 and TRBJ1-5; D gene uncertain. The CDR3 loop spans 14 amino acids. V was cut by 4 bases and J by 3 bases, with 10 bases left in between. Germline CDR1 reads SNHLY; CDR2 reads FYNNEI. CDR3 sequence reads: CASSVERTNQPQHF. CDR3 nucleotides: TGTGCCAGCAGTGTGGAGAGGACCAATCAGCCCCAGCATTTT.

The rearrangement uses TRBV18 and TRBJ1-5; D remains ambiguous. Germline values: CDR1 KGHSH, CDR2 LQKENI. Trimming left V 3 bases short and J 2 bases short, with 11 bases between. This CDR3 contains 15 residues. The chain's CDR3 is CASSPQPPGNQPQHF. The CDR3 DNA reads TGTGCCAGCTCACCCCAGCCGCCGGGCAATCAGCCCCAGCATTTT. Full variable domain (rest looked up from reference TRBV18 and TRBJ1-5): NAGVMQNPRHLVRRRGQEARLRCSPMKGHSHVYWYRQLPEEGLKFMVYLQKENIIDESGMPKERFSAEFPKEGPSILRIQQVVRGDSAAYFCASSPQPPGNQPQHFGDGTRLSIL.

The chain links TRBV18 to TRBJ2-2; 7 nucleotides align to TRBD1. Germline V gives CDR1 KGHSH, CDR2 LQKENI. V lost 1 base, J lost 3 bases, and 2 bases stayed unmatched. The CDR3 has 15 residues. The CDR3 region has the DNA TGTGCCAGCTCACCACGACAGGGAGACACCGGGGAGCTGTTTTTT. This encodes CASSPRQGDTGELFF.

This clonotype was observed a single time. This sequence joins TRBV7-2 and TRBJ1-1; 10 positions agree with TRBD1. Losses at the gene ends were 3 bases for V and 4 bases for J; bases not matched to a gene: 5. Per germline, CDR1 SGHTA and CDR2 FQGNSA. This CDR3 comprises 15 residues. The CDR3 DNA follows: TGTGCCAGCAGCTTTACCGGACAGGGGGTCACTGAAGCTTTCTTT. Protein: CASSFTGQGVTEAFF.

Worth noting for this clonotype: At one end the junction does not follow the germline gene, possibly because of a read error. V gene TRBV7-7 combines with J gene TRBJ2-5; possible D gene TRBD1, 5 bases. The CDR3 covers 12 residues. Germline V gene data show CDR1 as SSHAT and CDR2 as FNYEAQ (reference sequence). This CDR3 reads CASSSREGSQYF. CDR3 DNA sequence: TGTGCTAGCAGCTCCAGGGAAGGGTCCCAGTACTTC.

This clonotype was seen only once. The chain combines TRBV9 with TRBJ2-1, with 9 bases lining up with TRBD1. V was pared by 0 bases and J by 7 bases, with 5 bases of the junction left unmatched. The CDR3 covers 15 residues. The germline V gene has CDR1 SGDLS and CDR2 YYNGEE. This chain's CDR3 is CASSVGTGGGNEQFF. For the CDR3, the DNA is TGTGCCAGCAGCGTAGGAACAGGGGGCGGGAATGAGCAGTTCTTC. Full variable domain (missing parts from reference TRBV9 and TRBJ2-1): DSGVTQTPKHLITATGQRVTLRCSPRSGDLSVYWYQQSLDQGLQFLIQYYNGEERAKGNILERFSAQQFPDLHSELNLSSLELGDSALYFCASSVGTGGGNEQFFGPGTRLTVL.

J is TRBJ1-5 and V is TRBV24-1; D is unclear. In germline, CDR1 is KGHDR, CDR2 SFDVKD. V lost 0 bases to trimming and J lost 3 bases, with 14 bases between them. The CDR3 has 17 amino acids. This chain's CDR3 is CATSDLRTPALNQPQHF. The CDR3 bases are TGTGCCACCAGTGATTTGCGGACGCCCGCGCTCAATCAGCCCCAGCATTTT.

The genes are TRBV3-1 and TRBJ2-7; TRBD2 matches at 12 bases. CDR3 length: 16 amino acids. With V trimmed by 0 bases and J by 4 bases, 4 bases remained unmatched. Germline assignment: CDR1 LGHDT and CDR2 YNNKEL (reference sequence). The CDR3 sequence is CASSQDRTSGVYEQYF. DNA of the CDR3: TGTGCCAGCAGCCAAGATCGGACTAGCGGGGTTTACGAGCAGTACTTC.

The CDR3 loop reads CASSSGTGNSYEQYF. The CDR3 nucleotides are TGTGCCAGCTCGTCCGGGACAGGGAACTCCTACGAGCAGTACTTC. The chain is built from TRBV18 and TRBJ2-7; 9 bases are shared with TRBD1. This CDR3 contains 15 residues. Germline CDR1 KGHSH, CDR2 LQKENI. V trimming: 6 bases; J trimming: 0 bases; junction bases outside the gene matches: 6.